This TCR beta chain was recovered during a study of OX40 agonist ivuxolimab in advanced cancers. Context from the whole study: Ivuxolimab, which targeted the costimulatory receptor OX40 (CD134), was an agonistic, fully human IgG2 monoclonal antibody. Intravenous ivuxolimab was administered to patients every 2 weeks at six dose levels: 0.01, 0.1, 0.3, 1.5, 3 and 10 mg/kg. Of the 50 or so patients in dose escalation, about 19 had hepatocellular carcinoma, approximately 15 had melanoma, 9 had renal cell carcinoma and 9 had head and neck cancer. A male proportion of nearly 85% and a mean age of approximately 55 years, ranging from 23 to 79, were recorded for the dose-escalation cohort. Prior anti-PD-1, anti-PD-L1 or anti-CTLA-4 therapy was permitted, and checkpoint inhibitors had been received by about 37% of dose-escalation patients. Three dose-escalation patients achieved partial responses, one with hepatocellular carcinoma and two with cutaneous melanoma. Peripheral TCRbeta sequencing aimed to test whether ivuxolimab altered TCR sequence diversity and caused clonal T-cell expansion. The paper describes the monotherapy dose-escalation part (N = 52 patients) of the phase I trial of ivuxolimab. Overall study results and their limits: After ivuxolimab, expanded clones were on average more numerous among CD8+ T cells than among CD4+ T cells. In the 0.1-3.0 mg/kg groups, partial responders were among the patients with the lowest normalized peripheral clonal expansion, particularly in CD8+ T cells. Low levels of normalized T-cell clonal expansion were also seen in some patients who did not respond. Clonal expansion of both CD4+ and CD8+ blood T cells was observed from baseline to week 6 at doses 0.1 to 3.0 mg/kg. Antigen specificity was not determined for the clonally expanded peripheral T cells.

Note on this clone: What antigen it recognizes has not been identified. No per-base quality is available; no much larger clone lies one base away.

Patients with autoimmune disease history or receiving systemic immunosuppression were excluded from the trial. Peripheral blood for TCR sequencing was collected from all dose cohorts at baseline, on cycle 4 day 1, and on cycle 7 day 1. The samples were drawn from a first-in-human, open-label, multicenter phase I dose-escalation trial of ivuxolimab. Adults with locally advanced or metastatic melanoma, renal cell carcinoma, hepatocellular carcinoma or head and neck squamous cell carcinoma were enrolled in the trial. Before TCR sequencing, CD4+ T cells and CD8+ T cells were sorted from peripheral blood as separate populations. Per the germline V gene, SQVTM is the CDR1 and ANQGSEA is the CDR2. From the cysteine through the phenylalanine, the CDR3 covers 16 amino acids. Only the CDR3 region is kept as DNA, spanning 48 bases read in frame from base 1. Relative to germline, V is missing 0 bases and J is missing 8 bases, with 13 bases of the junction outside any gene match.

Genomic DNA was isolated from the sorted cells so that the TCRbeta CDR3 region could be sequenced. The immunoSEQ Assay was used for sequencing of TCRbeta CDR3 regions. Sourced from immuneACCESS, this table was stored by TCRdb with only in-frame sequences that have V and J called. A share of the clones is absent; for the studies checked, an unresolved V gene accounts for under half, and the remainder has no known explanation. Counted in this sample were roughly 90,000 clones; roughly 89% of them appeared once. The top ten hold approximately 1.5% of the sample. The specimen was CD4+ or CD8+ T cells sorted from blood, collected in a trial of the OX40 agonist ivuxolimab. The chain is made from TRBV29-1 and TRBJ2-3; 8 junctional bases match TRBD2. The sequence came from an adult with an advanced solid tumor such as melanoma, head and neck, liver or kidney cancer. The DNA reads as follows: TGCAGCGTTGAAGATCTGGGCACTAGCGGCCTACTTACGCAGTATTTT. The encoded protein is CSVEDLGTSGLLTQYF.